The T cell receptor (beta chain) described here comes from a study of shared clonotypes between healthy human individuals. On the study more broadly: Each donor had three CD4 naive, three CD4 memory, two CD8 naive and one CD8 memory plate.

This CDR3 contains 17 residues. The germline V gene has CDR1 SGHRS and CDR2 YFSETQ. Trimming stripped 0 bases from V and 2 bases from J, with 14 bases between. Genomic DNA of each subset was evenly split across several immunoSEQ plates. The data were produced by immunoSEQ multiplex PCR, yet TCRdb's version contains in-frame clones alone and is incomplete. The sample consists of roughly 2.5 million clones, approximately 90% of them appearing once. Whole-study findings and limits: The authors sampled blood alone, and tissue repertoires likely differ. Larger estimated richness was generally recorded for naive subsets relative to memory subsets.

In regard to this clone: Its antigen is still unknown.

The TCR comes from a man aged 18 to 30 in good health. The chain joins TRBV5-1 to TRBJ2-2; TRBD1 might be the D (6 bases). Sequencing was done on a sample of naive CD4+ T cells sorted from blood. Subset here: CD45RA+ positively selected. This CDR3 is CASSLGQGSFNTGELFF. The CDR3 region has the DNA TGCGCCAGCAGCTTGGGGCAGGGGTCCTTCAACACCGGGGAGCTGTTTTTT.